Listed here are 9 T cell receptor beta chains from one sample, sequenced in a study of blood T cell repertoires in COVID-19. This table comes from immunoSEQ multiplex PCR, and its TCRdb copy is limited to in-frame clones, with some not included. Seen here are approximately 30,000 clones, 89% observed once, and the top ten hold roughly 0.59%. The source material was peripheral blood. The receptors were gathered from a woman aged 40 to 50 with active or convalescent COVID-19.

Only one count was recorded for this clone. The rearrangement uses TRBV7-9 and TRBJ2-5; a weak D match, TRBD2 (5 bases). Germline CDR1 and CDR2: SEHNR and FQNEAQ (reference sequence). Trimming stripped 4 bases from V and 5 bases from J, with 8 bases between. The CDR3 covers 12 residues. CDR3: CASSSTGETQYF. The CDR3 DNA reads as TGTGCCAGCAGCTCCACGGGGGAGACCCAGTACTTC. The entire variable domain, with the rest obtained from reference TRBV7-9 and TRBJ2-5, is as follows: DTGVSQNPRHKITKRGQNVTFRCDPISEHNRLYWYRQTLGQGPEFLTYFQNEAQLEKSRLLSDRFSAERPKGSFSTLEIQRTEQGDSAMYLCASSSTGETQYFGPGTRLLVL.

The genes are TRBV4-3 and TRBJ1-5; D is unclear. Germline values: CDR1 LGHNA, CDR2 YSLEER. This CDR3 has 15 residues. Between the trimmed V and J ends, which lost 0 bases and 4 bases, there was a span of 10 bases. The CDR3 loop reads CASSQDNLWNQPQHF. Here the CDR3 DNA reads TGCGCCAGCAGCCAAGATAACCTATGGAATCAGCCCCAGCATTTT.

This chain joins TRBV19 and TRBJ1-1; weak D call: TRBD1 (6 bases). Germline CDR1 LNHDA, CDR2 SQIVND (reference sequence). Trimming took off 0 bases at V and 1 base at J, with 12 bases between the two ends. CDR3 length: 16 amino acids. The CDR3: CASSIDHETGNTEAFF. CDR3 sequence (DNA): TGTGCCAGTAGTATAGATCATGAGACAGGGAACACTGAAGCTTTCTTT. Filled out from reference TRBV19 and TRBJ1-1, the complete variable domain reads DGGITQSPKYLFRKEGQNVTLSCEQNLNHDAMYWYRQDPGQGLRLIYYSQIVNDFQKGDIAEGYSVSREKKESFPLTVTSAQKNPTAFYLCASSIDHETGNTEAFFGQGTRLTVV.

The chain uses TRBV19 and TRBJ2-5; 9 positions match TRBD2. The CDR3 is made up of 15 amino acids. The junction had 9 bases not matched to a gene; V was cut back by 5 bases and J by 5 bases. The germline V gene encodes CDR1 LNHDA and CDR2 SQIVND (reference sequence). In DNA, the CDR3 is TGTGCCAGTAGTCTCTCCGGGACTAGCCGGGAGACCCAGTACTTC. Protein sequence: CASSLSGTSRETQYF.

This sequence joins TRBV27 and TRBJ1-4, with 8 bases identical to TRBD1. Trimming at V came to 2 bases and at J to 6 bases, leaving 14 bases not matched to a gene. CDR3 length: 18 amino acids. The germline gives CDR1 MNHEY, CDR2 SMNVEV (reference sequence). The chain's CDR3 is CASSLRGAGGVSDEKLFF. As DNA, the CDR3 is TGTGCCAGCAGTTTAAGAGGGGCAGGGGGCGTAAGTGATGAAAAACTGTTTTTT. The variable domain in full, completed from reference TRBV27 and TRBJ1-4, reads EAQVTQNPRYLITVTGKKLTVTCSQNMNHEYMSWYRQDPGLGLRQIYYSMNVEVTDKGDVPEGYKVSRKEKRNFPLILESPSPNQTSLYFCASSLRGAGGVSDEKLFFGSGTQLSVL.

The chain couples TRBV10-2 to TRBJ1-3; 7 bases are a match to TRBD1. The germline gives CDR1 WSHSY, CDR2 SAAADI. V dropped 5 bases and J dropped 0; count of bases not matched to a gene: 10. The CDR3 sequence is 17 residues long. Here the CDR3 DNA reads TGCGCCAGCAGTTCTTACGGACAGGACTTCTCTGGAAACACCATATATTTT. Translation gives CASSSYGQDFSGNTIYF.

This clone has just one count. This rearrangement joins TRBV2 to TRBJ2-5; TRBD1 matches at 10 bases. The trim removed 6 bases at V and 1 base at J, leaving 5 bases unmatched. This CDR3 contains 15 residues. CDR1 SNHLY and CDR2 FYNNEI come from the germline V gene. CDR3 in DNA: TGTGCCAGCAGATGGGACAGGGGCCGCCAAGAGACCCAGTACTTC. Translation gives CASRWDRGRQETQYF.

The chain employs TRBV14 and TRBJ1-2; 10 bases match TRBD1. Germline V CDR1 and CDR2: SGHDN, FVKESK. The CDR3 has 15 residues. V lost 2 bases to trimming and J lost 4 bases; unmatched junction nucleotides: 4. The CDR3 DNA sequence: TGTGCCAGCAGCCAAATGGGACAGGGGTCCTATGGCTACACCTTC. Translated: CASSQMGQGSYGYTF. Full variable domain (remainder filled in from reference TRBV14 and TRBJ1-2): EAGVTQFPSHSVIEKGQTVTLRCDPISGHDNLYWYRRVMGKEIKFLLHFVKESKQDESGMPNNRFLAERTGGTYSTLKVQPAELEDSGVYFCASSQMGQGSYGYTFGSGTRLTVV.

The chain joins TRBV28 to TRBJ1-2, with 7 bases identical to TRBD1. The V gene's germline CDR1 is MDHEN and CDR2 SYDVKM. The CDR3 totals 15 residues. Losses at the gene ends were 6 bases for V and 3 bases for J; bases not matched to a gene: 10. CDR3 in amino acids: CASRPTGEVDYGYTF. In DNA, the CDR3 is TGTGCCAGCAGGCCAACAGGGGAAGTTGACTATGGCTACACCTTC.